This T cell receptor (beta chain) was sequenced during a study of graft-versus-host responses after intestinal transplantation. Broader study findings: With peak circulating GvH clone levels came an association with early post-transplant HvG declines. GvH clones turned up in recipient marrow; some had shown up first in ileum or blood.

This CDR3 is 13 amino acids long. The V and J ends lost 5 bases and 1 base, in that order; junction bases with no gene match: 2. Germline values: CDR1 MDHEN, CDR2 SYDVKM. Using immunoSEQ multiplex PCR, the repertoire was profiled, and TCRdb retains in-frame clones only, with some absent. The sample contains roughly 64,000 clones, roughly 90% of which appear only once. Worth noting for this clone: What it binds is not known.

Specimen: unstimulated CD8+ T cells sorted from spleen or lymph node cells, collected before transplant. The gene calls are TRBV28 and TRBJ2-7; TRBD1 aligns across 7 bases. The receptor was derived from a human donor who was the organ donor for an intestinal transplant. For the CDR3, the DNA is TGTGCCAGCAGTGACAGGGTATCCTACGAGCAGTACTTC. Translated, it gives CASSDRVSYEQYF.